The clone carrying this TCR beta chain has ten or more counts. Its antigen is still unknown. This record comes from a study of T cells in Graves' hyperthyroidism and ophthalmopathy. The CDR3 runs 16 residues. With 1 base clipped from V and 7 bases from J, the junction kept 10 bases outside the gene matches. CDR1 is LGHDT and CDR2 is YNNKEL in the germline V gene (reference sequence). Template material for amplifying TCR beta CDR3 regions consisted of RNA transcripts. During a first-round RT-PCR of the TCR CDR3, the HTBI primer set was used. TCRdb ran MiXCR on the multiplex PCR reads and lists one entry per CDR3 protein. The sample comprises around 520,000 distinct CDR3 sequences, around an eighth of which are singletons, and about a sixth rests with the top ten. Findings of the study overall: Blood also held most thyroid clonotypes expanded beyond 0.001.

The chain links TRBV3-1 to TRBJ1-1; 9 bases line up with TRBD1. The sample consisted of blood. The receptor was derived from a woman aged 18-30 years with Graves' hyperthyroidism. CDR3 nucleotide sequence: TGTGCCAGCAGCCAAGGCTTTGGGACAGGGCCTGGTGAAGCTTTCTTT. This translates into CASSQGFGTGPGEAFF.